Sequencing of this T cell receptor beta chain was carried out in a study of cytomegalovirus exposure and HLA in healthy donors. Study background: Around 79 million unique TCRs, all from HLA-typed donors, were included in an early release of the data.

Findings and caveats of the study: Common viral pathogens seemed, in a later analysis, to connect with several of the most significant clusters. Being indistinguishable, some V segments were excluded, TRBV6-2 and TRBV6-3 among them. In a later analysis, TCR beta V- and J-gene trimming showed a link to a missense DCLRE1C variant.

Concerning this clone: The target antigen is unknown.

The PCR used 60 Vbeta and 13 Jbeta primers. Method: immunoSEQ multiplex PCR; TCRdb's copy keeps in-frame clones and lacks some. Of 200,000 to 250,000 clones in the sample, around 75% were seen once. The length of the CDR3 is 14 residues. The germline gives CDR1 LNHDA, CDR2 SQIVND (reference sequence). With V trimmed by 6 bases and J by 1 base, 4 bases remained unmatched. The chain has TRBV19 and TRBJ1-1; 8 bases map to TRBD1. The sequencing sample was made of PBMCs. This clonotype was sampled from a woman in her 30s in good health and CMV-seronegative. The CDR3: CASRDRVTNTEAFF. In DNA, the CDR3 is TGTGCCAGTAGGGACAGGGTTACGAACACTGAAGCTTTCTTT.